The rows below give T cell receptor beta chains drawn from one sample of a study of blood T cells in healthy people across ages. TCRdb re-derived calls from the 5' RACE reads in MiXCR, one entry per CDR3 protein. Of about 1.8 million distinct CDR3 sequences listed, about 50% were seen once; the top ten hold approximately 2%. What was sequenced was blood. These receptors were obtained from a middle-aged woman in good health. The CDR3 runs from the conserved cysteine through the conserved F or W. The order of the fields is D gene, clone size, V gene, J gene, CDR3 protein, CDR3 DNA. The D gene is left open where the match is weak. Rows may omit the clone size; those that give it use once, few, many or a size class.

TRBD1	.	TRBV29-1	TRBJ2-1	CSVNRQGTYNEQFF	TGCAGCGTCAACCGACAGGGGACCTACAATGAGCAGTTCTTC
TRBD1	.	TRBV27	TRBJ2-3	CASSPLTGSHTQYF	TGTGCCAGCAGTCCCTTGACAGGGTCCCATACGCAGTATTTT
TRBD2	once	TRBV3-1	TRBJ2-5	CASSQEAGGETQYF	TGTGCCAGCAGCCAAGAGGCGGGGGGAGAGACCCAGTACTTC
TRBD1	few	TRBV7-2	TRBJ2-5	CASRLPGQSQETQYF	TGTGCCAGCAGACTTCCGGGACAGAGTCAAGAGACCCAGTACTTC
.	.	TRBV15	TRBJ1-5	CATSGGQSNQPQHF	TGTGCCACCAGTGGCGGACAAAGCAATCAGCCCCAGCATTTT
.	.	TRBV16	TRBJ2-7	CASSQFPAGEQYF	TGTGCCAGCAGCCAATTTCCGGCGGGCGAGCAGTACTTC
TRBD1	.	TRBV29-1	TRBJ1-5	CSVEVTGGQPQHF	TGCAGCGTTGAGGTGACAGGGGGTCAGCCCCAGCATTTT
TRBD1	many	TRBV4-3	TRBJ2-1	CASSQDRTGAYNEQFF	TGCGCCAGCAGCCAAGATCGGACAGGGGCCTACAATGAGCAGTTCTTC
TRBD2	once	TRBV4-3	TRBJ2-1	CASSQTLAGAEFF	TGCGCCAGCAGCCAAACATTAGCGGGGGCAGAGTTCTTC
.	once	TRBV6-5	TRBJ1-3	CASRLDGASGNTIYF	TGTGCCAGCAGACTCGATGGGGCCTCTGGAAACACCATATATTTT
TRBD2	.	TRBV28	TRBJ2-7	CASSFSSGGMSEQYF	TGTGCCAGCAGTTTCTCTAGCGGGGGGATGAGCGAGCAGTACTTC
.	.	TRBV20-1	TRBJ2-5	CSARSGATQYF	TGCAGTGCTAGGTCAGGAGCGACCCAGTACTTC
.	.	TRBV5-1	TRBJ2-1	CASSLRAGAGDNEQFF	TGCGCCAGCAGCTTGCGCGCGGGGGCCGGGGACAATGAGCAGTTCTTC
.	.	TRBV4-2	TRBJ2-3	CASSQAGTGTQYF	TGTGCCAGCAGCCAAGCTGGGACGGGGACGCAGTATTTT
.	once	TRBV20-1	TRBJ2-5	CSARDPGTNEQYF	TGCAGTGCTAGAGATCCTGGAACGAATGAGCAGTACTTC
.	.	TRBV11-2	TRBJ1-2	CASSLAVGPINYGYTF	TGTGCCAGCAGCTTAGCGGTGGGGCCAATTAACTATGGCTACACCTTC
TRBD2	.	TRBV6-4	TRBJ2-3	CASSDASGGSGTDTQYF	TGTGCCAGCAGTGACGCTAGCGGGGGGTCGGGCACAGATACGCAGTATTTT
.	.	TRBV4-2	TRBJ1-2	CASSQEELGERDGYTF	TGTGCCAGCAGCCAAGAGGAATTAGGGGAAAGGGATGGCTACACCTTC
.	.	TRBV7-2	TRBJ2-7	CASSLEVQGCSYEQYF	TGTGCCAGCAGCTTAGAGGTCCAGGGCTGCTCCTACGAGCAGTACTTC
.	.	TRBV20-1	TRBJ2-1	CSAHARTGNPYNEQFF	TGCAGTGCTCATGCGAGGACGGGCAACCCCTACAATGAGCAGTTCTTC
TRBD1	.	TRBV4-1	TRBJ2-5	CASSQEGDRAQETQYF	TGCGCCAGCAGCCAAGAAGGGGACAGGGCACAAGAGACCCAGTACTTC
TRBD1	few	TRBV7-6	TRBJ2-7	CASSVDRGQAYEQYF	TGTGCCAGCAGCGTCGACAGGGGTCAAGCCTACGAGCAGTACTTC
.	.	TRBV12-3/TRBV12-4	TRBJ1-1	CASSFKVSGAATEAFF	TGTGCCAGCAGTTTTAAGGTTTCTGGTGCAGCCACTGAAGCTTTCTTT
TRBD1	few	TRBV7-2	TRBJ2-1	CASSRQGTAYNEQFF	TGTGCCAGCAGCCGACAGGGGACAGCCTACAATGAGCAGTTCTTC
.	few	TRBV6-2/TRBV6-3	TRBJ2-1	CASSYGGTGLAQQFF	TGTGCCAGCAGTTATGGGGGAACGGGGCTAGCACAGCAGTTCTTC
TRBD1	.	TRBV27	TRBJ2-5	CASNAGRTGQETQYF	TGTGCCAGCAACGCCGGTCGGACAGGGCAAGAGACCCAGTACTTC